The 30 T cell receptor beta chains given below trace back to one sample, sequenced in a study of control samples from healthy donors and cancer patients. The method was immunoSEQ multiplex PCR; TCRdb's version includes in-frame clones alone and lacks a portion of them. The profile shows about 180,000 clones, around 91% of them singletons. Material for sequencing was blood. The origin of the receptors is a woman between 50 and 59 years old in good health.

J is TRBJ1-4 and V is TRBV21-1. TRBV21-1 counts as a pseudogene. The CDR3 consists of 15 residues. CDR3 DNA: TGTGCCAGGTGGTACGGGCGCCCAGCTAATGAAAAACTGTTTTTT. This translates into CARWYGRPANEKLFF.

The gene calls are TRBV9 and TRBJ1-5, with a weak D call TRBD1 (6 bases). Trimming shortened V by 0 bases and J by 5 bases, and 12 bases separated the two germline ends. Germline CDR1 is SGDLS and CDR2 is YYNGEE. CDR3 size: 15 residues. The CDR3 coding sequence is TGTGCCAGCAGCGTAGGAACAGGGCCATATCAGCCCCAGCATTTT. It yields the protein CASSVGTGPYQPQHF.

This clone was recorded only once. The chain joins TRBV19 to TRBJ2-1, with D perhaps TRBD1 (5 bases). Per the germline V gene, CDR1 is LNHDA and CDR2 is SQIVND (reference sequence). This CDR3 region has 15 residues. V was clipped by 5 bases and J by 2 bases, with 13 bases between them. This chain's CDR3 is CASSYQGDAYNEQFF. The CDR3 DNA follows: TGTGCCAGTAGTTACCAGGGTGATGCCTACAATGAGCAGTTCTTC.

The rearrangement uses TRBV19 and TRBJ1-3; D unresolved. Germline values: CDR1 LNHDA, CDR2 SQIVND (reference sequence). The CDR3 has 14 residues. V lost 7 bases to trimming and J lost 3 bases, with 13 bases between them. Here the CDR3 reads CASKEGAGGNTIYF. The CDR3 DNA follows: TGTGCCAGTAAGGAAGGCGCCGGTGGAAACACCATATATTTT. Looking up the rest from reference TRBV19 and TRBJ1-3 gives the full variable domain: DGGITQSPKYLFRKEGQNVTLSCEQNLNHDAMYWYRQDPGQGLRLIYYSQIVNDFQKGDIAEGYSVSREKKESFPLTVTSAQKNPTAFYLCASKEGAGGNTIYFGEGSWLTVV.

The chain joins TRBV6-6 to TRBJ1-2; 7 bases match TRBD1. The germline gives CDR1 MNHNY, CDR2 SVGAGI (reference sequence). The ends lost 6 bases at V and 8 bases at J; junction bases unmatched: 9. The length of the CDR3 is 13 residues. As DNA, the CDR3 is TGTGCCAGCAGCCCACAGGGGATTAAGGGCTACACCTTC. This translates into CASSPQGIKGYTF.

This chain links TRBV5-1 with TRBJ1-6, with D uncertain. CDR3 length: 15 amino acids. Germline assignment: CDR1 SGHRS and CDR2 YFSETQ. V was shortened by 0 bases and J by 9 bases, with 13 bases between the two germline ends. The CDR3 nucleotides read TGCGCCAGCAGCTTGGCGGCCCGGCCCAGTTCACCCCTCCACTTT. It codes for CASSLAARPSSPLHF.

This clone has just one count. The CDR3 coding sequence is TGTGCCAGCAGATTGGGCGGGACAGGAGCCTACGAGCAGTACTTC. It yields the protein CASRLGGTGAYEQYF. This sequence joins TRBV7-2 and TRBJ2-7, with 8 bases lining up with TRBD1. The junction had 9 bases not matched to a gene; V was cut back by 6 bases and J by 2 bases. Germline V CDR1 and CDR2: SGHTA, FQGNSA. The CDR3 is 15 residues long.

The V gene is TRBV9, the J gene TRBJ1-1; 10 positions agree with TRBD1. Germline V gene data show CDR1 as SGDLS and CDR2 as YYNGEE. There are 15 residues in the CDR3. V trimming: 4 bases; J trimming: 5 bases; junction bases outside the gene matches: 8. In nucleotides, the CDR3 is TGTGCCAGCAGCATACGACAGGGGGCAGGGACTGAAGCTTTCTTT. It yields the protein CASSIRQGAGTEAFF.

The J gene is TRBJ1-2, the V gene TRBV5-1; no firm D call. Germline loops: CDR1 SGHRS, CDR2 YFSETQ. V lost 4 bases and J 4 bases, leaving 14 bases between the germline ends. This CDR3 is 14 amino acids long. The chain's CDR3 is CASSEQPILYGYTF. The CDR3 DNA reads TGCGCCAGCAGCGAACAGCCTATTCTCTATGGCTACACCTTC.

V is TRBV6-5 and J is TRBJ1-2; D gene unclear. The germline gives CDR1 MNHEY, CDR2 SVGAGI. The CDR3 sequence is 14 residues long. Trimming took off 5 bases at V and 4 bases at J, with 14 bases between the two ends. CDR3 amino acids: CASSPITGGYGYTF. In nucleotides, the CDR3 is TGTGCCAGCAGTCCCATAACGGGCGGCTATGGCTACACCTTC.

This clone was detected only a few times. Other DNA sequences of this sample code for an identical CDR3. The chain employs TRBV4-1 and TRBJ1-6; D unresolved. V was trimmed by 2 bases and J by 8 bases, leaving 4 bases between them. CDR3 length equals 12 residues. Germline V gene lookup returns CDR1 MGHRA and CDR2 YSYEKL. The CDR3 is CASSQSDSPLHF. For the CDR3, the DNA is TGCGCCAGCAGCCAATCAGATTCACCCCTCCACTTT.

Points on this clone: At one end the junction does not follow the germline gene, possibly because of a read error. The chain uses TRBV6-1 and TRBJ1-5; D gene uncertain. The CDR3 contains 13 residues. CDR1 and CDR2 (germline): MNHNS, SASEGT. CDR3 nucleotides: TGTGCCAGCTGTGACACGGGCAATCAGCCCCAGCATTTT. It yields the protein CASCDTGNQPQHF.

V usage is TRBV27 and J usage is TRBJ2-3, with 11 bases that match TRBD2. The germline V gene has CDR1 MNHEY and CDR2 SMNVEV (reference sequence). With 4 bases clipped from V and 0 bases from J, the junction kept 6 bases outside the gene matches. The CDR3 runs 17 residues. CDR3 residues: CASSSAGLAASTDTQYF. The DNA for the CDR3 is TGTGCCAGCAGTTCCGCGGGACTAGCGGCTAGCACAGATACGCAGTATTTT.

The CDR3 nucleotides read TGTGCCAGCAGCCCAAGACGACTCAACCCCTACGAGCAGTACTTC. It specifies CASSPRRLNPYEQYF. The rearrangement links TRBV7-8 to TRBJ2-7; no definite D call. This CDR3 has 15 residues. Germline values: CDR1 SGHVS, CDR2 FQNEAQ. V lost 5 bases, J lost 2 bases, and 16 bases lay in between.

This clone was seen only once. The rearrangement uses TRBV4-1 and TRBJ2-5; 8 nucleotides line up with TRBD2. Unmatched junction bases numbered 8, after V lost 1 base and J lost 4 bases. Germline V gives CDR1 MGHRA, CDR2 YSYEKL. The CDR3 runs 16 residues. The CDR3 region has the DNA TGCGCCAGCAGCCAAGGGGCGGGGGGTGGCCGAGAGACCCAGTACTTC. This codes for CASSQGAGGGRETQYF.

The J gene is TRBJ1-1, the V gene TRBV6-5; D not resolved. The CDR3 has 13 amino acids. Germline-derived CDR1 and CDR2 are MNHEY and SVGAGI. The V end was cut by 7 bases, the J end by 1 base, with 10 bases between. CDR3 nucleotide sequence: TGTGCCAGCAATTATCAGAAGAACACTGAAGCTTTCTTT. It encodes CASNYQKNTEAFF.

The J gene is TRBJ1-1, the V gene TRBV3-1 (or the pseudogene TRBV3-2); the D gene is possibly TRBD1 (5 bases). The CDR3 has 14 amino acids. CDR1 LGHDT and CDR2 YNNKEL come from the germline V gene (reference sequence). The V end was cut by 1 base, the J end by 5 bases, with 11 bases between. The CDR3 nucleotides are TGTGCCAGCAGCCAAGCAAGGGGCCGGACTGAAGCTTTCTTT. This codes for CASSQARGRTEAFF.

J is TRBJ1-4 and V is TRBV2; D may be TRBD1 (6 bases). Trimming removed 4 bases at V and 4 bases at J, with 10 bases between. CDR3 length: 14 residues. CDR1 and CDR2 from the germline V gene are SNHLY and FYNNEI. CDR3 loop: CASSVRQVNEKLFF. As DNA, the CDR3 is TGTGCCAGCAGTGTCAGACAGGTTAATGAAAAACTGTTTTTT.

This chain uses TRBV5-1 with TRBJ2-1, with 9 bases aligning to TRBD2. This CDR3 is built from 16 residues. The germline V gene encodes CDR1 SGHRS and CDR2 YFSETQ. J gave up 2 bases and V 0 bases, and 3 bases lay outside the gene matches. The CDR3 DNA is TGCGCCAGCAGCTTGGATAGCGGGGGTCCCTACAATGAGCAGTTCTTC. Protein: CASSLDSGGPYNEQFF.

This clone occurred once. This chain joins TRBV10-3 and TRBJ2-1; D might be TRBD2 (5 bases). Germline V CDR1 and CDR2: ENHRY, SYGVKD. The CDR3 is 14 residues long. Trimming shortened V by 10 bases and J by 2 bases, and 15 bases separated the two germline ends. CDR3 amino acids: CATGVGEAYNEQFF. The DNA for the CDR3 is TGTGCCACTGGTGTGGGAGAGGCCTACAATGAGCAGTTCTTC.

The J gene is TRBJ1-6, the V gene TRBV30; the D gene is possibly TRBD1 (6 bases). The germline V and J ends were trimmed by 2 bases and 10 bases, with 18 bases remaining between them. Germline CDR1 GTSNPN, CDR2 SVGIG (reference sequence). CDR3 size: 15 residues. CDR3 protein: CAWSLYRAVASPLHF. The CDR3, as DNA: TGTGCCTGGAGTTTATACAGGGCGGTCGCGTCACCCCTCCACTTT. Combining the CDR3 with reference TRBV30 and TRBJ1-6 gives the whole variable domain SQTIHQWPATLVQPVGSPLSLECTVEGTSNPNLYWYRQAAGRGLQLLFYSVGIGQISSEVPQNLSASRPQDRQFILSSKKLLLSDSGFYLCAWSLYRAVASPLHFGNGTRLTVT.

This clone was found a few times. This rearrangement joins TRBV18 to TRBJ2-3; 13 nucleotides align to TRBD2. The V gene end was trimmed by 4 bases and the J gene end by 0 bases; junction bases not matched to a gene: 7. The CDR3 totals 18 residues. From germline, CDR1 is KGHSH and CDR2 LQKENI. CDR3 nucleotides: TGTGCCAGCTCACTCGGACTAGCGGGAGTTCTTAGCACAGATACGCAGTATTTT. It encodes CASSLGLAGVLSTDTQYF. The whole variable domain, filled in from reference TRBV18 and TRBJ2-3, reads NAGVMQNPRHLVRRRGQEARLRCSPMKGHSHVYWYRQLPEEGLKFMVYLQKENIIDESGMPKERFSAEFPKEGPSILRIQQVVRGDSAAYFCASSLGLAGVLSTDTQYFGPGTRLTVL.

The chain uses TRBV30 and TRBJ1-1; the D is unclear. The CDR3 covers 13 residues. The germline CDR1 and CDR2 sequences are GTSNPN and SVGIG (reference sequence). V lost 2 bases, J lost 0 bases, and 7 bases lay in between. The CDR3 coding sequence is TGTGCCTGGAGTACCCTGATGAACACTGAAGCTTTCTTT. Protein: CAWSTLMNTEAFF.

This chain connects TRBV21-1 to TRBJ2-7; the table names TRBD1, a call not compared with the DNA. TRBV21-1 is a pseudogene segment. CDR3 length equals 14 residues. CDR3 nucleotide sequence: TGTGCCAGCGGGGACAGGGGGCCCGTCTACGAGCAGTACTTC. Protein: CASGDRGPVYEQYF.

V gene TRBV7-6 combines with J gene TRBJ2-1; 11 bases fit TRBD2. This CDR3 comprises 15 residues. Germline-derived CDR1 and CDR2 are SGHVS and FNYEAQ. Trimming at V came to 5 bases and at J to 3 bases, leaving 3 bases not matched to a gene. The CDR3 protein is CASSLSGGVYNEQFF. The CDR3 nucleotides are TGTGCCAGCAGCCTTAGCGGGGGGGTCTACAATGAGCAGTTCTTC.

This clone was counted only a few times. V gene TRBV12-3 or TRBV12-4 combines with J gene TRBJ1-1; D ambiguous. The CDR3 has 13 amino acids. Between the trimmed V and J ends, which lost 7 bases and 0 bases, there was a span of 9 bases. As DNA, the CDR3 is TGTGCCAGCACCCTAAATGTGAACACTGAAGCTTTCTTT. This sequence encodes CASTLNVNTEAFF.

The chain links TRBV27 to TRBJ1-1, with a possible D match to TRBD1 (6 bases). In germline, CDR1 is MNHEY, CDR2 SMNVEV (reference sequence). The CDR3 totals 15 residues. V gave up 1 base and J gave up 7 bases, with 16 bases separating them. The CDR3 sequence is CASSLWGTGNLEAFF. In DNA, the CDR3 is TGTGCCAGCAGTTTATGGGGCACAGGGAACCTTGAAGCTTTCTTT.

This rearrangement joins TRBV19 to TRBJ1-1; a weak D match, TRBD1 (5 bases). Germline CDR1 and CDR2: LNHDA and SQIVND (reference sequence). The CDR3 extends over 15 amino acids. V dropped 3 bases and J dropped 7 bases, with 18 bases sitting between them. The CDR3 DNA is TGTGCCAGTAGTATCGCAAACAGGCCGAGTTATGAAGCTTTCTTT. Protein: CASSIANRPSYEAFF.

The DNA for the CDR3 is TGTGCCTGGAGGGACGGGACAGGGCGGGCCAATCAGCCCCAGCATTTT. As protein: CAWRDGTGRANQPQHF. The genes are TRBV30 and TRBJ1-5; TRBD1 matches 9 bases. J lost 3 bases, V lost 3 bases, and 9 bases had no gene match. This CDR3 is built from 16 residues. From germline, CDR1 is GTSNPN and CDR2 SVGIG (reference sequence).

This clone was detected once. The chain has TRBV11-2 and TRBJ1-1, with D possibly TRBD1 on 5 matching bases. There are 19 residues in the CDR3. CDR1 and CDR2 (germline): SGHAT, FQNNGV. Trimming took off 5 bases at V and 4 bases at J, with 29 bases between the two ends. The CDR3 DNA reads TGTGCCAGCAGCCCGGGGATGGGGCAGGGAAGACCTTGGGCCACTGAAGCTTTCTTT. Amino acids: CASSPGMGQGRPWATEAFF.